Below are 9 T cell receptor beta chains sequenced from a single sample in a study of shared clonotypes between healthy human individuals. Assay used: immunoSEQ multiplex PCR; TCRdb lists only in-frame clones, some missing. The table lists some 2,400,000 clones, approximately 96% of them singletons. What was sequenced was naive CD4+ T cells sorted from blood. This sample's subset: CD45RA+ positively selected. The origin of the receptors is a young man in good health.

The rearrangement uses TRBV6-6 and TRBJ1-2; unclear D gene. The ends were cut back, 2 bases at V and 7 bases at J, with 14 bases in the middle. The CDR3 spans 14 residues. Germline loops: CDR1 MNHNY, CDR2 SVGAGI (reference sequence). Here the CDR3 DNA reads TGTGCCAGCAGTTACATAGGGTCTGAGGTTGGCTACACCTTC. Its protein product is CASSYIGSEVGYTF.

The rearrangement uses TRBV7-9 and TRBJ2-7; TRBD2 might be the D (5 bases). There are 13 residues in the CDR3. The V gene lost 5 bases and the J gene lost 3 bases, with 11 bases spanning the gap. Germline V lookup: CDR1 SEHNR, CDR2 FQNEAQ (reference sequence). The DNA of the CDR3 is TGTGCCAGCAGCCCCGGAGGACTCTACGAGCAGTACTTC. The encoded protein is CASSPGGLYEQYF.

The chain recombines TRBV28 with TRBJ2-7; a possible D gene is TRBD1 (5 bases). Trimming left V 8 bases short and J 5 bases short, with 22 bases between. The length of the CDR3 is 15 residues. Looked up from germline, CDR1 is MDHEN and CDR2 is SYDVKM. The DNA for the CDR3 is TGTGCCAGCGGTTCTCTCAGGGATGTTGGGGACGAGCAGTACTTC. Residues: CASGSLRDVGDEQYF.

A note on this clone: Other DNA sequences in the sample encode the same CDR3. V gene TRBV2 combines with J gene TRBJ1-2; TRBD1 matches 7 bases. Germline values: CDR1 SNHLY, CDR2 FYNNEI. V was pared by 5 bases and J by 2 bases, with 2 bases of the junction left unmatched. This CDR3 is 13 amino acids long. The CDR3 region is CASSLTGNYGYTF. CDR3 bases: TGTGCCAGCAGTTTGACAGGGAACTATGGCTACACCTTC. The complete variable domain, with remaining parts taken from reference TRBV2 and TRBJ1-2, reads EPEVTQTPSHQVTQMGQEVILRCVPISNHLYFYWYRQILGQKVEFLVSFYNNEISEKSEIFDDQFSVERPDGSNFTLKIRSTKLEDSAMYFCASSLTGNYGYTFGSGTRLTVV.

This chain joins TRBV10-2 and TRBJ1-6; D call uncertain. CDR1 WSHSY and CDR2 SAAADI come from the germline V gene. Deletions cut 8 bases from V and 7 bases from J, with 12 bases between. The CDR3 has 13 residues. The CDR3 is CASASQFNSPLHF. CDR3 nucleotides: TGCGCCAGCGCTTCCCAATTCAATTCACCCCTCCACTTT.

The rearrangement joins TRBV18 to TRBJ1-1; D is possibly TRBD1 (5 bases). CDR3 length: 15 amino acids. Germline V CDR1 and CDR2: KGHSH, LQKENI. V was trimmed by 6 bases and J by 3 bases, leaving 17 bases between them. The CDR3 DNA reads TGTGCCAGCTCCCTAGACGGGGGGAAGCACACTGAAGCTTTCTTT. Translation: CASSLDGGKHTEAFF.

The genes are TRBV5-4 and TRBJ1-2, with 7 nucleotides matching TRBD1. CDR1 and CDR2 (germline): SGHNT, YYREEE (reference sequence). Trimming removed 4 bases from V and 0 bases from J; junction bases left unmatched: 6. This CDR3 has 15 residues. CDR3 nucleotide sequence: TGTGCCAGCAGCCGGGGACAGCCAGCTAACTATGGCTACACCTTC. Translated, it gives CASSRGQPANYGYTF.

This chain uses TRBV19 with TRBJ1-1; 7 bases line up with TRBD1. Germline V CDR1 and CDR2: LNHDA, SQIVND (reference sequence). V was pared by 10 bases and J by 0 bases, with 11 bases of the junction left unmatched. The CDR3 is 15 amino acids. The CDR3 nucleotides read TGTGCCACGACAATACAGGGGACCCTGAACACTGAAGCTTTCTTT. This encodes CATTIQGTLNTEAFF.

CDR3 DNA sequence: TGTGCCAGCAGCCGCGGTCAGGGGCTCGCGCAGTATTTT. It specifies CASSRGQGLAQYF. V usage is TRBV6-5 and J usage is TRBJ2-3; possibly TRBD1 for D (6 bases). The CDR3 length is 13 residues. Germline CDR1 reads MNHEY; CDR2 reads SVGAGI. V lost 6 bases, J lost 10 bases, and 17 bases lay in between.